This T cell receptor (beta chain) was found in a study of vaccination effects on CD4 cells after COVID-19. Study-wide results and caveats: Late post-vaccination, clones induced by infection and those induced by vaccine underwent marked clonal contraction.

In the ViraFEST assay, antigen-specific CD4+ clonotypes were identified by expansion after peptide-pool stimulation. It was after 10 days of culture that CD4+ T cells were isolated. Absence of prior SARS-CoV-2 infection characterized the vaccine recipients, who showed negative nucleocapsid antibodies. Peptides at roughly 10 ug/ml and IL-2 at approximately 9.7 IU/ml were added to roughly 2 million PBMC per well. Cells had half their medium changed to IL-2 medium on days 3 and 7. A word on this clone: Antigen specificity is unknown. The junction shows a germline mismatch at one end, possibly a read error.

Germline loops: CDR1 LNHDA, CDR2 SQIVND (reference sequence). This CDR3 spans 14 amino acids. The table came from immunoSEQ multiplex PCR; TCRdb's copy has only in-frame clones and leaves some out. Counted here are 65,000 to 90,000 clones, 60% to 75% occurring once; the ten biggest clones make up around 2.9%. Sample: CD4+ T cells from PBMCs cultured with HCoV-NL63 spike peptides, taken before COVID-19 vaccination. This chain connects TRBV19 to TRBJ2-2, with D possibly being TRBD2 (5 bases). The receptor's source is a human donor who received a COVID-19 vaccine. Here the CDR3 reads CASSLESGTGELFF. The CDR3 nucleotides read TGTGCCAGTAGTCTAGAAAGCGGAACCGGGGAGCTGTTTTTT.